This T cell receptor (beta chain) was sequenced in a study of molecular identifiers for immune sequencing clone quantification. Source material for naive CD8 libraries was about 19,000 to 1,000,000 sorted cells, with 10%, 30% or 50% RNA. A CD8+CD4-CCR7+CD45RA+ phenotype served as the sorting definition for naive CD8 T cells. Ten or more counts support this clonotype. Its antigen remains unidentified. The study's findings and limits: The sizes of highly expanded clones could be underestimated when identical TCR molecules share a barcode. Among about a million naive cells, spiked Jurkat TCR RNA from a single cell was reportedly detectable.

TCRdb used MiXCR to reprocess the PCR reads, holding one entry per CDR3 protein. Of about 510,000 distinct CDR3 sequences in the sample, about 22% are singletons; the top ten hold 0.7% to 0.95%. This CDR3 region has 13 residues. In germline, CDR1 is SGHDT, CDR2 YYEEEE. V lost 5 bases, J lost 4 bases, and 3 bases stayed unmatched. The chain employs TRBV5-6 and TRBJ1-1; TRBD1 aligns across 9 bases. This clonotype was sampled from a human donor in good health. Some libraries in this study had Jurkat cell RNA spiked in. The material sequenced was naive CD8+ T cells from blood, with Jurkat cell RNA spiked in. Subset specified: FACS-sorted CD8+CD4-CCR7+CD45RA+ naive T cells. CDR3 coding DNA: TGTGCCAGCAGACTGACAGGGGGCACTGAAGCTTTCTTT. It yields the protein CASRLTGGTEAFF.